A single TCR beta chain is shown here with its context. Its specificity is not known. Germline V gene lookup returns CDR1 SGDLS and CDR2 YYNGEE. This CDR3 is built from 13 residues. Trimming removed 0 bases at V and 8 bases at J, with 11 bases between. This entry belongs to a study of blood T cells in healthy people across ages. Study summary: When template switching was applied, about one barcoded beta molecule was captured per two T cells. The study, taken as a whole, reports: Long-lived donors exceeded aged donors in naive CD4+ cells and diversity.

Combining a sample-barcoded 5' primer with a J-beta primer mix, a second PCR ran for about 7 to 12 cycles. TCRdb reprocessed the 5' RACE reads via MiXCR and lists one record per CDR3 protein. The sample holds 600,000 to 650,000 distinct CDR3 sequences, 45% to 65% seen once. The source is a man aged 55-75 years in good health. This chain uses TRBV9 with TRBJ1-1, with D hard to call. Sequenced sample: blood. The CDR3 is CASSVGMAVEAFF. The CDR3 DNA follows: TGTGCCAGCAGCGTAGGGATGGCGGTCGAAGCTTTCTTT.